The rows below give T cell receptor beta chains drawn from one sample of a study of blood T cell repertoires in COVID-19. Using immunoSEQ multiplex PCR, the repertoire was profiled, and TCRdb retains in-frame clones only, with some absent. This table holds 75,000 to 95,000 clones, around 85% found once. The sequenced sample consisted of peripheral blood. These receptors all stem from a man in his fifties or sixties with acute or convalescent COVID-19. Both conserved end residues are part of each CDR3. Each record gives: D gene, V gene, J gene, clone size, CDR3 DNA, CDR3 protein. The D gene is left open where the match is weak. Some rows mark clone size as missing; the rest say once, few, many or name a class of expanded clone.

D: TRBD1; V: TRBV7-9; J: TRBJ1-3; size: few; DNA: TGTGCCAGCAGCCTTCGGACAGGGGGGTCCTCTGGAAACACCATATATTTT; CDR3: CASSLRTGGSSGNTIYF
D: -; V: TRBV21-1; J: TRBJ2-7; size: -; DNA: TGTGCCAGCAGCAACAAAAACGGACTAGCGGGAGGCCTCCCCTACGAGCAGTACTTC; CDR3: CASSNKNGLAGGLPYEQYF
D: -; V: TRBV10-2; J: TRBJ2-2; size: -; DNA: TGCGCCAGCATGGCCCCATTCGGGACCGGGGAGCTGTTTTTT; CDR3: CASMAPFGTGELFF
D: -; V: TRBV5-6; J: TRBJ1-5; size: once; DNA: TGTGCCAGCAGCTTTTTAGGGGCCGGTCAGCCCCAGCATTTT; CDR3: CASSFLGAGQPQHF
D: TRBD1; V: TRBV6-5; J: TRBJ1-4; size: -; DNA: TGTGCCAGCAACGAAAGGGACAGTACTAATGAAAAACTGTTTTTT; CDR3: CASNERDSTNEKLFF
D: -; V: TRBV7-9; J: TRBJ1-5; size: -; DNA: TGTGCCAGCAGCGGGACAATCAATCAGCCCCAGCATTTT; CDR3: CASSGTINQPQHF
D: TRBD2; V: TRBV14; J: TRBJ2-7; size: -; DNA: TGTGCCAGCAGCCAACTAGCGGGGAGTCACTACGAGCAGTACTTC; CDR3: CASSQLAGSHYEQYF
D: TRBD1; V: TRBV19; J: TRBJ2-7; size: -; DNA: TGTGCCAGTAGAAGGGACAGGGAGTACGAGCAGTACTTC; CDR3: CASRRDREYEQYF
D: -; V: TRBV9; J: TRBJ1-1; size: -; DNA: TGTGCCAGCAGCGGAGGGGGAATGAACACTGAAGCTTTCTTT; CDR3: CASSGGGMNTEAFF
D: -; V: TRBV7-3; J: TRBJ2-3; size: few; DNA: TGTGCCAGCAGCTCAGTAGGGGACTCCCAACATTTT; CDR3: CASSSVGDSQHF
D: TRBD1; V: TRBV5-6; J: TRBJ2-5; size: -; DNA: TGTGCCAGCAGCTTGAGGGGTGGGACAGTTTCCCTCCAAGAGACCCAGTACTTC; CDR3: CASSLRGGTVSLQETQYF
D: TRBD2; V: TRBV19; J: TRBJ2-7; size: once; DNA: TGTGCCAGTAGTATAAGACTAGCGGGAGGGTACGAGCAGTACTTC; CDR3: CASSIRLAGGYEQYF
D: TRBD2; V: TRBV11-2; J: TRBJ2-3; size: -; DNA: TGTGCCAGCAGCCCTGGACTAGCAAGAACGTCGGCAGATACGCAGTATTTT; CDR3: CASSPGLARTSADTQYF
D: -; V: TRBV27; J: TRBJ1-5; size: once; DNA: TGTGCCAGCAGTTTTTCGGGGGGCGGTCAGCCCCAGCATTTT; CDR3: CASSFSGGGQPQHF
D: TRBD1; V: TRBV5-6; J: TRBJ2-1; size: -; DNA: TGTGCCAGCAGCTTTGGGACAGGGAACAATGAGCAGTTCTTC; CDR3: CASSFGTGNNEQFF
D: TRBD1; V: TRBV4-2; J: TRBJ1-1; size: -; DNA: TGTGCCAGCAGCCACTGGACAGGGGAGACTGAAGCTTTCTTT; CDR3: CASSHWTGETEAFF
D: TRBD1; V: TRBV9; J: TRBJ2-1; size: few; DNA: TGTGCCAGCAGCGTATCTACAGGGGGCCAAGGTAATGAGCAGTTCTTC; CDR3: CASSVSTGGQGNEQFF
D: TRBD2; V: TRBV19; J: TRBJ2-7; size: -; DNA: TGTGCCAGTAGTACCTCTCAAAGACTAGCGGAGAGGAACGAGCAGTACTTC; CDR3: CASSTSQRLAERNEQYF
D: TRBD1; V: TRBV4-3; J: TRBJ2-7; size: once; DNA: TGCGCCAGCAGCCAAAACTCGGGGACAGGGGCCTACGAGCAGTACTTC; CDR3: CASSQNSGTGAYEQYF
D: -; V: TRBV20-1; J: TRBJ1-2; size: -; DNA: TGCAGTGCTATACCCGGGTTGGGCTACACCTTC; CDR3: CSAIPGLGYTF
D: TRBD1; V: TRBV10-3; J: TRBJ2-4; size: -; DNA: TGTGCCATCAGTTACTCGCAGGGGGCAGCGAACATTCAGTACTTC; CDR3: CAISYSQGAANIQYF
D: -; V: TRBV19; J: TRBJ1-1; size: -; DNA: TGTGCCAGTAGTATAGGCCGGGGCACTGAAGCTTTCTTT; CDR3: CASSIGRGTEAFF
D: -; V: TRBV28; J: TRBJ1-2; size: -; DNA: TGTGCCACCGCGGGAAAGGGGTATGGCTACACCTTC; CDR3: CATAGKGYGYTF
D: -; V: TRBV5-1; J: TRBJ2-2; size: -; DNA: TGCGCCAGCAGCTTGTCAGCCTCGCTCAGGACCGGGGAGCTGTTTTTT; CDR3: CASSLSASLRTGELFF
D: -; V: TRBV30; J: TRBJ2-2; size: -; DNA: TGTGCCTGGAGTGTGGGGGCGGACACCGGGGAGCTGTTTTTT; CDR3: CAWSVGADTGELFF
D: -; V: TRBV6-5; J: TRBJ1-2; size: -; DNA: TGTGCCAGCAAGGCGGCGGATGGCTACACCTTC; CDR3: CASKAADGYTF
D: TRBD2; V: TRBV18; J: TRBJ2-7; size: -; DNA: TGTGCCAGCTCACCACAGCAGCGGGGGGGCACGGGTGAGCAGTACTTC; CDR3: CASSPQQRGGTGEQYF
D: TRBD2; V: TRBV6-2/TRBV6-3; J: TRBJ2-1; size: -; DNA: TGTGCCAGCAGTCTTAGCGGGAGTAGCAATGAGCAGTTCTTC; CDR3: CASSLSGSSNEQFF
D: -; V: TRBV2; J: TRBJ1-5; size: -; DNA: TGTGCCAGCAGTGAGGGGCAGCGCAATCAGCCCCAGCATTTT; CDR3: CASSEGQRNQPQHF
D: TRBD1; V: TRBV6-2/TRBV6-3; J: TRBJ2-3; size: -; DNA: TGTGCCAGCAGTCCAAACCGGGACAGGGGTACGGATACGCAGTATTTT; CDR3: CASSPNRDRGTDTQYF
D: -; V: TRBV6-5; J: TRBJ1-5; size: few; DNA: TGTGCCAGCAGTTACAAGCATAATCAGCCCCAGCATTTT; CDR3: CASSYKHNQPQHF
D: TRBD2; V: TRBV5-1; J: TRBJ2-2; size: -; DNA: TGCGCCAGCAGCTTAAGCGGGGGGGATAACACCGGGGAGCTGTTTTTT; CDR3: CASSLSGGDNTGELFF